A selection of T cell receptor beta chains follows, all from one sample in a study of T cell responses to AZD1222 COVID-19 vaccine. The data were produced by immunoSEQ multiplex PCR, yet TCRdb's version contains in-frame clones alone and is incomplete. The sample comprises 140,000 to 150,000 clones, around 90% of which are singletons, and about 3.8% rests with the top ten. The sample was peripheral blood, taken 28 days after the second AZD1222 dose. These receptors came from an adult who received the AZD1222 COVID-19 vaccine. CDR3s include the opening cysteine and the closing phenylalanine or tryptophan. A D gene is named only where the DNA matches it firmly. Clone size appears in some rows only: once, few, many, or a class for an expanded clone.

abundance	v_gene	d_gene	j_gene	CDR3nt	CDR3aa
-	TRBV7-9	-	TRBJ1-2	TGTGCCAGCAGCTCCCCATCCGACCGGGATTCCTATGGCTACACCTTC	CASSSPSDRDSYGYTF
once	TRBV30	TRBD2	TRBJ2-7	TGTGCCTGGAGCCGGACTAGTCTACCCTTAGACTACGAGCAGTACTTC	CAWSRTSLPLDYEQYF
-	TRBV4-2	-	TRBJ2-3	TGTGCCAGCAGCCAAGATGCGGCCACGGGAGATACGCAGTATTTT	CASSQDAATGDTQYF
-	TRBV19	TRBD1	TRBJ1-1	TGTGCCAGTATAAGGACAGGCCCTACTGAAGCTTTCTTT	CASIRTGPTEAFF
few	TRBV14	-	TRBJ1-5	TGTGCCAGCAGCCAAGTTGGGTTAAGAGGGGGAGGCAATCAGCCCCAGCATTTT	CASSQVGLRGGGNQPQHF
-	TRBV4-3	-	TRBJ2-7	TGCGCCAGCAGCCAAGATGAGACCGGATCCTACGAGCAGTACTTC	CASSQDETGSYEQYF
-	TRBV7-2	-	TRBJ1-3	TGTGCCAGCAGCTTTTCTGGGACGGGCTCTGGAAACACCATATATTTT	CASSFSGTGSGNTIYF
-	TRBV27	-	TRBJ2-2	TGTGCCAGCAGTTTTGGTCGCGGGCATGGGGAAACCGGGGAGCTGTTTTTT	CASSFGRGHGETGELFF
-	TRBV19	-	TRBJ2-6	TGTGCCACCGGACAGCTGTCTGGGGCCAACGTCCTGACTTTC	CATGQLSGANVLTF
-	TRBV30	-	TRBJ2-2	TGTGCCTGGAGCGTCGGTCTGGGGGCAAACACCGGGGAGCTGTTTTTT	CAWSVGLGANTGELFF
-	TRBV5-4	-	TRBJ2-5	TGTGCCAGCAGCTTTGCTAGGGAGGAGACCCAGTACTTC	CASSFAREETQYF
once	TRBV7-2	TRBD2	TRBJ2-7	TGTGCCAGCAGCTTAAATCTGCGGGCTAGCGGGAGGCAAGGCCACGAGCAGTACTTC	CASSLNLRASGRQGHEQYF
-	TRBV27	TRBD2	TRBJ2-3	TGTGCCAGCAGTGCCCTGGGGAGCGGGGGTACAGATACGCAGTATTTT	CASSALGSGGTDTQYF
-	TRBV5-1	-	TRBJ2-7	TGCGCCAGCAACCCGAGGACAGCCGAGAGCTCCTACGAGCAGTACTTC	CASNPRTAESSYEQYF
-	TRBV27	-	TRBJ2-1	TGTGCCAGCAGTCCCGCAGGGGCACGCAATGAGCAGTTCTTC	CASSPAGARNEQFF
-	TRBV7-2	-	TRBJ1-2	TGTGCCAGCAGCTTATCAGGGCAGAACTATGGCTACACCTTC	CASSLSGQNYGYTF
-	TRBV2	-	TRBJ2-3	TGTGCCAGCATAACCGGACTGGCAAGGGGTACGCAGTATTTT	CASITGLARGTQYF
many	TRBV5-4	TRBD1	TRBJ1-4	TGTGCCAGCAGCCTATACAGGGGCGAAAAACTGTTTTTT	CASSLYRGEKLFF
-	TRBV7-2	-	TRBJ1-1	TGTGCCAGCAGAGCGCTTTGGACAGAAGCTTTCTTT	CASRALWTEAFF
-	TRBV19	TRBD2	TRBJ2-1	TGTGCCAGCAGAGGACTAGCCAAGAGCTCCTACAATGAGCAGTTCTTC	CASRGLAKSSYNEQFF
once	TRBV25-1	-	TRBJ1-3	TGTGCCAGCAGTGATCCCGCGCCCTCTGGAAACACCATATATTTT	CASSDPAPSGNTIYF
-	TRBV9	TRBD1	TRBJ1-2	TGTGCCAGCAGCGTAGGATCCGGGACAGGGGGAATCGCTAACTATGGCTACACCTTC	CASSVGSGTGGIANYGYTF
-	TRBV30	-	TRBJ1-4	TGTGCCTGGAGTCCCCTCGGGGCTTGGCTGTTTTTT	CAWSPLGAWLFF
-	TRBV25-1	TRBD2	TRBJ2-1	TGTGCCAGCAGTGAAGCGGGACTAGGGGGTAATGAGCAGTTCTTC	CASSEAGLGGNEQFF
-	TRBV9	-	TRBJ1-1	TGTGCCAGCAGCGTAGAGGGGGGCCGACAGGACACTGAAGCTTTCTTT	CASSVEGGRQDTEAFF
once	TRBV30	-	TRBJ2-7	TGTGCCCCAAAGTTCTGGTTTTTTGCTCGATACGAGCAGTACTTC	CAPKFWFFARYEQYF
-	TRBV7-6	TRBD1	TRBJ1-4	TGTGCCAGCAGCACCCGTTACAGGGGGAGTAATGAAAAACTGTTTTTT	CASSTRYRGSNEKLFF
-	TRBV6-5	TRBD1	TRBJ1-5	TGTGCCAGCAGAAGGGACAGGGGGAACAATCAGCCCCAGCATTTT	CASRRDRGNNQPQHF
once	TRBV18	TRBD2	TRBJ2-3	TGTGCCAGCTCACGGGGGGGAGTCGCAGATACGCAGTATTTT	CASSRGGVADTQYF
-	TRBV14	-	TRBJ2-2	TGTGCCAGCAGCCAGGATCGAGTACAGGCGGGCACCGGGGAGCTGTTTTTT	CASSQDRVQAGTGELFF
-	TRBV5-1	TRBD2	TRBJ2-7	TGCGCCAGCAGCTTGGAGGTTAGCGGGGGCTTACGCCCCTACGAGCAGTACTTC	CASSLEVSGGLRPYEQYF
-	TRBV19	-	TRBJ2-7	TGTGCCAGTAGTATTCAGACTTCAAACGAGCAGTACTTC	CASSIQTSNEQYF
-	TRBV9	-	TRBJ2-7	TGTGCCAGCAGCGTGAGCGTCGACCTTCAGCAGTACTTC	CASSVSVDLQQYF
-	TRBV5-4	TRBD2	TRBJ2-7	TGTGCCAGCAGTTCTAGCGGGAGGACCTACGAGCAGTACTTC	CASSSSGRTYEQYF
-	TRBV12-3/TRBV12-4	-	TRBJ1-5	TGTGCCAGCAGTTTGGGAGGGGACCAGCCCCAGCATTTT	CASSLGGDQPQHF
-	TRBV29-1	-	TRBJ1-2	TGCAGCGTTGACTATGGCTACACCTTC	CSVDYGYTF
once	TRBV19	-	TRBJ2-1	TGTGCCAGTCACAAGGCCGCGTACTCCTACAATGAGCAGTTCTTC	CASHKAAYSYNEQFF
-	TRBV7-2	-	TRBJ2-1	TGTGCCAGCAGCCAGCGCGGGACTTCCCTGTCCTACAATGAGCAGTTCTTC	CASSQRGTSLSYNEQFF
-	TRBV6-5	-	TRBJ1-5	TGTGCCAGCAGTTATGGCCCCCAGCATTTT	CASSYGPQHF
-	TRBV25-1	-	TRBJ1-6	TGTGCCAGCAGTGACGACGGGAATTCACCCCTCCACTTT	CASSDDGNSPLHF
-	TRBV4-2	TRBD2	TRBJ2-1	TGTGCCAGCAGCGGGCCGGGACTAGCGGGGGGGGCACGATCCTACAATGAGCAGTTCTTC	CASSGPGLAGGARSYNEQFF
few	TRBV6-5	TRBD1	TRBJ1-6	TGTGCCAGCAGTTACCGGACAGGGGGAAATTCACCCCTCCACTTT	CASSYRTGGNSPLHF
-	TRBV18	-	TRBJ2-5	TGTGCCAGCTCACCACCGGGCTTCTCGGATGAGACCCAGTACTTC	CASSPPGFSDETQYF
-	TRBV6-1	-	TRBJ1-1	TGTGCCAGCAGTGAGCAGAGGAACACTGAAGCTTTCTTT	CASSEQRNTEAFF
-	TRBV5-6	-	TRBJ1-6	TGTGCCAGCAGCTTGGCCCTCGACGGGCCAAATTCACCCCTCCACTTT	CASSLALDGPNSPLHF